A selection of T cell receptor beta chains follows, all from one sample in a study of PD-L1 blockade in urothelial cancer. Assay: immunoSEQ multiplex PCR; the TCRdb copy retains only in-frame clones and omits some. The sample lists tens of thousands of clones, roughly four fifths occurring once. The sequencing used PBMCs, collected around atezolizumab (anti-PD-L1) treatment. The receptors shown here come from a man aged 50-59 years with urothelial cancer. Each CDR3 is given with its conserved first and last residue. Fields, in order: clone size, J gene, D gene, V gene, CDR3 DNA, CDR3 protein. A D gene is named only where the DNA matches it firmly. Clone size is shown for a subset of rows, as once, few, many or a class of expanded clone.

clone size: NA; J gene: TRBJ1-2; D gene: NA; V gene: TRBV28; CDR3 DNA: TGTGCCAGCAGCAACTACTATGGCTACACCTTC; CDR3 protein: CASSNYYGYTF
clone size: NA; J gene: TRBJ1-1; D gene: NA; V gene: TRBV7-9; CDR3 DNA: TGTGCCAGCAGCTTAGCATCCCAGAACACTGAAGCTTTCTTT; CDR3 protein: CASSLASQNTEAFF
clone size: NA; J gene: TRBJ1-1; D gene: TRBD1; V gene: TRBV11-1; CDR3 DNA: TGTGCCAGCAGCTGGATCCCGGGACAGGGGGCGATGAACACTGAAGCTTTCTTT; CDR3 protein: CASSWIPGQGAMNTEAFF
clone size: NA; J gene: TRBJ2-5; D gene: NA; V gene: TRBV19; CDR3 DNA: TGTGCCAGTAGTAGTCGGAGGGCACAAGAGACCCAGTACTTC; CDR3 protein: CASSSRRAQETQYF
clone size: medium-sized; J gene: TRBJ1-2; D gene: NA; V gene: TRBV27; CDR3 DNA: TGTGCCAGCAGTCCAGACAGGATTCTCTATGGCTACACCTTC; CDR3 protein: CASSPDRILYGYTF
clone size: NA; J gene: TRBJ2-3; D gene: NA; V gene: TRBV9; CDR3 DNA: TGTGCCAGCAGCGTAGGGAGCTGGTCAGATACGCAGTATTTT; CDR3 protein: CASSVGSWSDTQYF
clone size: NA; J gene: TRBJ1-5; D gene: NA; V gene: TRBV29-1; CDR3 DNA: TGCAGCGTCACGGCAGGCCCTTCGTTGGATCAGCCCCAGCATTTT; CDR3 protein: CSVTAGPSLDQPQHF
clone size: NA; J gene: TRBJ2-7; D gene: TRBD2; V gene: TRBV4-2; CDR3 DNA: TGTGCCAGCAGCCAAGAGACTAGCGGGAGAGAGCAGTACTTC; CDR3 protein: CASSQETSGREQYF
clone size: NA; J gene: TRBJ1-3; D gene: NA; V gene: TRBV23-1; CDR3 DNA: TGCGCCAGCAGTCAATCGAGGGTTTGTTGCCACCACTCTGGAAACACCATATATTTT; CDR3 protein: CASSQSRVCCHHSGNTIYF
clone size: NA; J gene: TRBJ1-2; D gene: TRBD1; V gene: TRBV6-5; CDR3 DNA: TGTGCCAGCAGTTACTCTTGGACAGGGGTCTATGGCTACACCTTC; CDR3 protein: CASSYSWTGVYGYTF
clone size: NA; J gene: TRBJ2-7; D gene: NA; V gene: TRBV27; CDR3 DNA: TGTGCCAGCAGTTTCGGGACTGCTCGGTACGAGCAGTACTTC; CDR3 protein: CASSFGTARYEQYF
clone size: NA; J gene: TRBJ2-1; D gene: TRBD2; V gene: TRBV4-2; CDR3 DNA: TGTGCCAGCAGCCGGACTAGCGGAGATGATTACAATGAGCAGTTCTTC; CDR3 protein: CASSRTSGDDYNEQFF
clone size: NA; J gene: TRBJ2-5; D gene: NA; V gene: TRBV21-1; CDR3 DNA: TGTGCCAGCATGAGGGGCGACAGGCACCGGGGACTACTGTACCAAGAGACCCAGTACTTC; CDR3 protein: CASMRGDRHRGLLYQETQYF
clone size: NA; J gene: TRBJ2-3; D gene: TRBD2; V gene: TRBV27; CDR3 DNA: TGTGCCAGCAGTAGACTAGCGGTAACAGATACGCAGTATTTT; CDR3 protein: CASSRLAVTDTQYF
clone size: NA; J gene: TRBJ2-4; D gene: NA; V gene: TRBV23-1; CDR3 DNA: TGCGCCAGCAGTCGCGCATGCGCCCCCCCCCAACTGGCCAAAAACATTCAGTACTTC; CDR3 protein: CASSRACAPPQLAKNIQYF
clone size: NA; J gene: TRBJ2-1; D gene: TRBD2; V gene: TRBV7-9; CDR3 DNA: TGTGCCAGCAGCCCTAGCGGGGGGAATGAGCAGTTCTTC; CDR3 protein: CASSPSGGNEQFF
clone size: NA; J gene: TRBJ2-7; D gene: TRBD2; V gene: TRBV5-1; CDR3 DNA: TGCGCCAGCAGCACCGGGACTAGCGGGAGGGCCTCGTCCGAGCAGTACTTC; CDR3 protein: CASSTGTSGRASSEQYF
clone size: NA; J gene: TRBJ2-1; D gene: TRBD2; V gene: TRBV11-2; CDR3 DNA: TGTGCCAGCAGCTTAGTCGGTAGCGGGGGCTCCTACAATGAGCAGTTCTTC; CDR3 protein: CASSLVGSGGSYNEQFF
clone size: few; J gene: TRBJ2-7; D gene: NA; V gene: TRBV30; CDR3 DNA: TGTGCCTGGACCTACAGAGCCGAGCAGTACTTC; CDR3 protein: CAWTYRAEQYF
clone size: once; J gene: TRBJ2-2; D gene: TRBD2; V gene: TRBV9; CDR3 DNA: TGTGCCAGCAGCGAAGGCGGGGGGGTAGCCGGGGAGCTGTTTTTT; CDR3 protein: CASSEGGGVAGELFF
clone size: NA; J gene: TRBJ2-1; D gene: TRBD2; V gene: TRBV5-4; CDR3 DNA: TGTGCCAGCAGCTCCCGGGCGGGGGACAATGAGCAGTTCTTC; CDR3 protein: CASSSRAGDNEQFF
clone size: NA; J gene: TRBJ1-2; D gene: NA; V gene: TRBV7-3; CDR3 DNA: TGTGCCAGCAGCTCTCAGAGCCAGGGTTCTGAGGGCTACACCTTC; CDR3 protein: CASSSQSQGSEGYTF
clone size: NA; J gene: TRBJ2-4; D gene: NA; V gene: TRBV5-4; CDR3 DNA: TGTGCCAGCAGCTTGAATCTAGGCATCAAAAACATTCAGTACTTC; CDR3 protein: CASSLNLGIKNIQYF
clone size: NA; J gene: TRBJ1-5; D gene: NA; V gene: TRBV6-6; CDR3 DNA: TGTGCCAGCAGTTACCAGGGTTATAGCAATCAGCCCCAGCATTTT; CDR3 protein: CASSYQGYSNQPQHF
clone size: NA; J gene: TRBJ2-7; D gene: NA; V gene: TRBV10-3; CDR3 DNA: TGTGCCAGCCAAAAACAGGGCTACGAGCAGTACTTC; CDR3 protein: CASQKQGYEQYF
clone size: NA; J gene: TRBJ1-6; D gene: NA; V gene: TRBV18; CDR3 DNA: TGTGCCAGCTCATCTTCAACCGGGACTTCTAATTCACCCCTCCACTTT; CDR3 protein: CASSSSTGTSNSPLHF
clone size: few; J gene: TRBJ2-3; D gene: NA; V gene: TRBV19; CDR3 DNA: TGTGCCAGTAGTATCGACGGAGCCCTGGCAGATACGCAGTATTTT; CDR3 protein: CASSIDGALADTQYF
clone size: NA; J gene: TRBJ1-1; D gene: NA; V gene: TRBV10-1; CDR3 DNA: TGCGCCAGCAGTTCAGACAGGCATTTAATCAACACTGAAGCTTTCTTT; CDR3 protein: CASSSDRHLINTEAFF
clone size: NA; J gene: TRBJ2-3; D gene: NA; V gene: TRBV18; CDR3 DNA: TGTGCCAGCTCACCACAAACAACGGATACGCAGTATTTT; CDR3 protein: CASSPQTTDTQYF
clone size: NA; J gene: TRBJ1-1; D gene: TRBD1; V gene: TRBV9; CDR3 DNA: TGTGCCAGCAGCGTTGGGACAGCGAACACTGAAGCTTTCTTT; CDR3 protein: CASSVGTANTEAFF
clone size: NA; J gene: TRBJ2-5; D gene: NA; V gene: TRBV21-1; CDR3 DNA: TGTGCCAGCAGCAAACAGGGGGCGATGTGGGAGACCCAGTACTTC; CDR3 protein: CASSKQGAMWETQYF
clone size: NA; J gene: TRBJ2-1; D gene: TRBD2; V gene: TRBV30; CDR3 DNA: TGTGCCTGGAGTCCCGAAGCGGGACGCAATGAGCAGTTCTTC; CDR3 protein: CAWSPEAGRNEQFF
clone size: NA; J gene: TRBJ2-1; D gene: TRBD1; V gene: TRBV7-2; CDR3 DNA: TGTGCCAGCAGCCCGTCCGGGACAGGGATCTGGGATGAGCAGTTCTTC; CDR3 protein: CASSPSGTGIWDEQFF
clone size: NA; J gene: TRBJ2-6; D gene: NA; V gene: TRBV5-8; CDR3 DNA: TGTGCCAGCAGCTTGACGGGGAACCCTTCTGGGGCCAACGTCCTGACTTTC; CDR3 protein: CASSLTGNPSGANVLTF
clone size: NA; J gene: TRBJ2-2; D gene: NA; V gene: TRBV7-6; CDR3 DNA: TGTGCCAGCAGCCCGATAGGGGGAATTAACACCGGGGAGCTGTTTTTT; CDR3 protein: CASSPIGGINTGELFF
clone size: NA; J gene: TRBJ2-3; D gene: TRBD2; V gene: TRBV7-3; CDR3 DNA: TGTGCCAGCAGCCAAGGACTAGCGGGTCACCCCACAGATACGCAGTATTTT; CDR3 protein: CASSQGLAGHPTDTQYF
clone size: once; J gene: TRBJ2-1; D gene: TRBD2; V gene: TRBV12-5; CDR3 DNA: TGTGCTAGTGGCTCCTCTGGGACTAGTAGCGTGAATGAGCAGTTCTTC; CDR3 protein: CASGSSGTSSVNEQFF
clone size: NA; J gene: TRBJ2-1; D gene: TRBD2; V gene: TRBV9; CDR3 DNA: TGTGCCAGCAGCGTGTCTAGCGGGGGGGACCGTGAGCAGTTCTTC; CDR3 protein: CASSVSSGGDREQFF
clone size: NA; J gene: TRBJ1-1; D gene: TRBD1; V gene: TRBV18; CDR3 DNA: TGTGCCAGCTCACCTTTTAGGCTGACAGGGGCGAACACTGAAGCTTTCTTT; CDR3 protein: CASSPFRLTGANTEAFF
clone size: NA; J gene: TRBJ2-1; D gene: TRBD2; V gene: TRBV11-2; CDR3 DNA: TGTGCCAGCAGCCCCGGACTAGCGGGAGGGCGAAGGAATGAGCAGTTCTTC; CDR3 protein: CASSPGLAGGRRNEQFF
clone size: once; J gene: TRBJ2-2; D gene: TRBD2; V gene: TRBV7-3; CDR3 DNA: TGTGCCAGCAGCTTAACTAGCGGGAGGACGAACACCGGGGAGCTGTTTTTT; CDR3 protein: CASSLTSGRTNTGELFF
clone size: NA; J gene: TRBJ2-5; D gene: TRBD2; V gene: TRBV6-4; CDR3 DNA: TGTGCCAGCAGTGAAGCTAGCGGGGGCCAAGAGACCCAGTACTTC; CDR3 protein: CASSEASGGQETQYF
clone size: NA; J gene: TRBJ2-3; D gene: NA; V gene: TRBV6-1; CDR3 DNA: TGTGCCAGCAGATACCGGGGCACAGATACGCAGTATTTT; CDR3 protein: CASRYRGTDTQYF
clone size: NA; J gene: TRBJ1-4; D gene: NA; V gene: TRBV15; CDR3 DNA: TGTGCCACCAGCAGAGGAGCAACTAATGAAAAACTGTTTTTT; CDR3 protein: CATSRGATNEKLFF
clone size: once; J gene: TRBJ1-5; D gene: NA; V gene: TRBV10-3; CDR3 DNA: TGTGCCATCAGTGGTCAGGGAACGGGTCAGCCCCAGCATTTT; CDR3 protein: CAISGQGTGQPQHF
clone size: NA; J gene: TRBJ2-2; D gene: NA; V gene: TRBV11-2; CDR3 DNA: TGTGCCAGCAGCGCAACATTACCCCCCGGGGAGCTGTTTTTT; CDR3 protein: CASSATLPPGELFF
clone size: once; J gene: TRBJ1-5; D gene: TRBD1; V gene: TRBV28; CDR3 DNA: TGTGCCACCGCTACAGGGGGCGCGGGTCAGCCCCAGCATTTT; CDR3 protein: CATATGGAGQPQHF
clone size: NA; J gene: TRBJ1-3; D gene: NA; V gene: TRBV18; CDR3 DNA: TGTGCCAGCTCACCCGGACAGCCCGGTGGAAACACCATATATTTT; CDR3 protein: CASSPGQPGGNTIYF
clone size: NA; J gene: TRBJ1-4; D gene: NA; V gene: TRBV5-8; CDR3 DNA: TGTGCCAGCAGCCGGACAGATGGATCTAATGAAAAACTGTTTTTT; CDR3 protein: CASSRTDGSNEKLFF
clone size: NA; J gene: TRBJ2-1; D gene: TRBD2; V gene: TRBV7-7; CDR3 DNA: TGTGCTAGCAGCCCAATACAGGGACTAGCGGGAGGGCCTTACAATGAGCAGTTCTTC; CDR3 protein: CASSPIQGLAGGPYNEQFF
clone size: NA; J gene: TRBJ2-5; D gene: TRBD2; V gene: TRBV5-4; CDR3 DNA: TGTGCCAGCAGTCTCAGCGGGGTCCAAGAGACCCAGTACTTC; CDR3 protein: CASSLSGVQETQYF
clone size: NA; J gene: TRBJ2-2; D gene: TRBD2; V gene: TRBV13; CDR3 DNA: TGTGCCAGCAGCTGGATAGCGGGAGGGCCCGGGGAGCTGTTTTTT; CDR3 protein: CASSWIAGGPGELFF
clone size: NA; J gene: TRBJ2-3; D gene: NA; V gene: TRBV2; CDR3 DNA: TGTGCCAGCAGTGCAGCAGCGCTACGAGATACGCAGTATTTT; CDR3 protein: CASSAAALRDTQYF